A single sample is the source of the 28 T cell receptor beta chains below, sequenced in a study of molecular identifiers for immune sequencing clone quantification. TCRdb re-called the PCR reads through MiXCR, storing one row per CDR3 protein. Among over 85,000 distinct CDR3 sequences listed, less than 35% were seen once. Sequencing was done on a sample of naive CD8+ T cells from blood, with Jurkat cell RNA spiked in. As for subset: FACS-sorted CD8+CD4-CCR7+CD45RA+ naive T cells. The source is a human donor in good health. Some libraries in this study had Jurkat cell RNA spiked in.

This clonotype was picked up many times. The chain recombines TRBV9 with TRBJ1-5; D unclear. V dropped 5 bases and J dropped 2 bases, with 11 bases sitting between them. The CDR3 contains 14 residues. Looked up from germline, CDR1 is SGDLS and CDR2 is YYNGEE. The DNA of the CDR3 is TGTGCCAGCAGTGTGGGAGGAGGCAATCAGCCCCAGCATTTT. It translates to CASSVGGGNQPQHF.

This chain uses TRBV16 with TRBJ1-1; D ambiguous. Deletions cut 3 bases from V and 1 base from J, with 9 bases between. The CDR3 has 14 amino acids. Germline CDR1 is KGHSY and CDR2 is FQNENV. The CDR3 loop reads CASSQSAGNTEAFF. CDR3 DNA: TGTGCCAGCAGCCAGTCGGCGGGGAACACTGAAGCTTTCTTT.

V usage is TRBV20-1 and J usage is TRBJ2-7; D perhaps matches TRBD1 (5 bases). The germline V gene encodes CDR1 DFQATT and CDR2 SNEGSKA (reference sequence). The CDR3 loop spans 13 amino acids. V shed 7 bases and J shed 2 bases, with 15 bases lying between them. The CDR3 is CSGSEGAPYEQYF. CDR3 DNA sequence: TGCAGTGGGTCAGAAGGGGCCCCCTACGAGCAGTACTTC.

The chain uses TRBV20-1 and TRBJ2-3; no reliable D call. With 3 bases removed from V and 4 bases from J, the gap between germline ends came to 14 bases. The CDR3 is 14 residues long. Germline loops: CDR1 DFQATT, CDR2 SNEGSKA (reference sequence). DNA of the CDR3: TGCAGTGCTAGTCGATGGAGAGAGGCAGATACGCAGTATTTT. Translated, it gives CSASRWREADTQYF.

As to this clonotype: This may arise from a read error, as a much more abundant clone is one base away. This chain uses TRBV20-1 with TRBJ2-7; 7 bases align to TRBD2. CDR1 is DFQATT, CDR2 SNEGSKA, per germline (reference sequence). This CDR3 is built from 14 residues. CDR3 nucleotide sequence: TGCTGTGCTTCGGAACTGGCTAGCGGCTACGAGCAGTACTTC. It yields the protein CCASELASGYEQYF.

In its sample, this clonotype was seen a few times. This chain joins TRBV7-8 and TRBJ2-1; no clear D. V lost 5 bases and J lost 2, with 7 bases in between. Germline loops: CDR1 SGHVS, CDR2 FQNEAQ. The CDR3 has 13 residues. CDR3 DNA: TGTGCCAGCAGCCTGTTGACCTACAATGAGCAGTTCTTC. It is translated as CASSLLTYNEQFF.

This chain joins TRBV11-2 and TRBJ2-3, with unresolved D. The CDR3 has 15 residues. Trimming cost V 5 bases and J 3 bases, with 15 bases left between them. Germline loops: CDR1 SGHAT, CDR2 FQNNGV. CDR3 bases: TGTGCCAGCAGCCTCCGAGGTGATACTACAGATACGCAGTATTTT. Protein sequence: CASSLRGDTTDTQYF.

Worth noting for this clonotype: Since a much larger clone is just one base distant, this may be a read error. This rearrangement joins TRBV20-1 to TRBJ2-7, with D hard to call. The germline V gene has CDR1 DFQATT and CDR2 SNEGSKA (reference sequence). This CDR3 spans 14 amino acids. The CDR3 sequence is CSARDLLQGRELYF. CDR3 nucleotide sequence: TGCAGTGCTAGAGACCTACTTCAAGGTCGAGAGCTGTACTTC.

On this clonotype itself: A read error may account for a junction end that differs from germline. V and J are TRBV28 and TRBJ2-3, with D maybe TRBD2 (6 bases). The CDR3 runs to 13 residues. CDR1 and CDR2 from the germline V gene are MDHEN and SYDVKM. CDR3 nucleotides: TGTGTCAGCTCGGGACTCCTCACAGATACGCAGTATTTT. Its translation is CVSSGLLTDTQYF.

This clonotype was picked up many times. CDR3 DNA sequence: TGCAGCGTTGTCGGCGGAGTCTACGAGCAGTACTTC. Translating it yields CSVVGGVYEQYF. The chain is built from TRBV29-1 and TRBJ2-7; D gene ambiguous. Germline CDR1 reads SQVTM; CDR2 reads ANQGSEA. CDR3 length: 12 amino acids. Trimming left V 4 bases short and J 3 bases short, with 10 bases between.

Worth noting for this clonotype: One end of the junction is discordant with germline, which a read error may explain. The chain carries TRBV20-1 and TRBJ2-7; the D gene could be TRBD1 or TRBD2 (5 bases each). CDR3 length: 13 residues. Germline V gives CDR1 DFQATT, CDR2 SNEGSKA (reference sequence). The CDR3 region has the DNA TGCAGTGCAAGAGTAGGGACCTCCTACGAGCAGTACTTC. Its protein product is CSARVGTSYEQYF.

This chain joins TRBV20-1 and TRBJ1-1, with 9 bases lining up with TRBD1. CDR3 length equals 14 residues. Germline V gene lookup returns CDR1 DFQATT and CDR2 SNEGSKA (reference sequence). V shed 7 bases, J shed 0 bases, and the junction held 6 bases outside the gene matches. The CDR3 region is CSVGQGRMNTEAFF. The CDR3 bases are TGCAGTGTTGGACAGGGGCGGATGAACACTGAAGCTTTCTTT.

This clonotype turned up a few times. The rearrangement joins TRBV4-2 to TRBJ1-4, with a tentative D call TRBD1 (5 bases). V was cut by 3 bases and J by 10 bases, with 9 bases left in between. The V gene's germline CDR1 is LGHNA and CDR2 YNFKEQ. The CDR3 loop spans 12 amino acids. The CDR3 DNA follows: TGTGCCAGCAGCCACCCCCAGGGAAAACTGTTTTTT. Amino acid sequence: CASSHPQGKLFF.

With respect to this clonotype: Because it lacks the conserved phenylalanine or tryptophan at the end, this CDR3 is likely a read error. The CDR3 DNA is TGTGCCAGCAGCTCCGGGACTACCCGACAAGAGACCCAGTACTAC. Residues: CASSSGTTRQETQYY. The rearrangement joins TRBV5-6 to TRBJ2-5; TRBD2 aligns across 7 bases. Germline CDR1 and CDR2: SGHDT and YYEEEE. CDR3 length: 15 amino acids. V shed 3 bases, J shed 2 bases, and the junction held 7 bases outside the gene matches.

Comments on this clonotype: This likely comes from a read error, as the CDR3 has no conserved phenylalanine or tryptophan at its end. The DNA is left out, because the CDR3 cannot be placed on it with certainty; the CDR3 is given as TCRdb lists it. The V call is TRBV6-5, the J call TRBJ2-7; the table's D gene call, TRBD1, was not cross checked with the DNA. The germline gives CDR1 MNHEY, CDR2 SVGAGI. The CDR3 region is 10 residues in length, termini included. CDR3 protein: CASNDRPKYI.

There are many counts of this clonotype. The chain has TRBV29-1 and TRBJ2-4; 7 bases fit TRBD1. V was pared by 4 bases and J by 8 bases, with 8 bases of the junction left unmatched. This CDR3 region has 13 residues. Germline V gives CDR1 SQVTM, CDR2 ANQGSEA. The CDR3 protein is CSVGETGLDIQYF. As DNA, the CDR3 is TGCAGCGTTGGAGAGACAGGGTTGGACATTCAGTACTTC. Using reference TRBV29-1 and TRBJ2-4 for the parts outside the CDR3, the full variable domain is SAVISQKPSRDICQRGTSLTIQCQVDSQVTMMFWYRQQPGQSLTLIATANQGSEATYESGFVIDKFPISRPNLTFSTLTVSNMSPEDSSIYLCSVGETGLDIQYFGAGTRLSVL.

Notes on this clonotype: The junction departs from the called germline gene at one end, perhaps through a read error. The chain combines TRBV7-6 with TRBJ2-7, with D possibly matching TRBD1 (6 bases). This CDR3 contains 16 residues. Germline V gene lookup returns CDR1 SGHVS and CDR2 FNYEAQ. The CDR3 reads CASSPRDTSVPYVQYF. The DNA for the CDR3 is TGTGCCAGCAGCCCAAGGGACACTTCCGTTCCCTACGTGCAGTACTTC.

This clonotype was seen only once. This chain joins TRBV5-3 and TRBJ2-2; 8 nucleotides match TRBD1. TRBV5-3 is an ORF for which the function is uncertain. Trimming removed 10 bases from V and 0 bases from J; junction bases left unmatched: 11. The CDR3 loop spans 16 amino acids. Written as DNA, the CDR3 is TGTGCCGGCAGCCCCGGGACAGGCCCGAACACCGGGGAGCTGTTTTTT. It translates to CAGSPGTGPNTGELFF.

The J gene is TRBJ1-2, the V gene TRBV7-4; the D is unclear. Germline V gene lookup returns CDR1 SGHVT and CDR2 SQSDAQ. V was shortened by 3 bases and J by 2 bases, with 13 bases between the two germline ends. The CDR3 totals 15 residues. The CDR3 here is CASSFALHDNYGYTF. The CDR3 DNA reads TGTGCCAGCAGCTTTGCTCTCCATGACAACTATGGCTACACCTTC.

This clonotype was picked up a small number of times. This sequence joins TRBV7-9 and TRBJ2-3, with D perhaps TRBD2 (6 bases). The germline V and J ends were trimmed by 4 bases and 6 bases, with 20 bases remaining between them. Per germline, CDR1 SEHNR and CDR2 FQNEAQ (reference sequence). The CDR3 has 16 residues. DNA of the CDR3: TGTGCCAGCAGCTCCATCGATCCGGGAGATCAGGATACGCAGTATTTT. It specifies CASSSIDPGDQDTQYF.

The V call is TRBV6-5, the J call TRBJ2-6, with no clear D. The germline V gene encodes CDR1 MNHEY and CDR2 SVGAGI. There are 16 residues in the CDR3. Trimming took 2 bases from V and 1 from J, leaving 9 bases between them. Written as DNA, the CDR3 is TGTGCCAGCAGTTACATACCCAGGTCTGGGGCCAACGTCCTGACTTTC. Amino acids: CASSYIPRSGANVLTF.

Many counts were recorded for this clonotype. The V call is TRBV28, the J call TRBJ2-3; D is possibly TRBD2 (5 bases). The CDR3 spans 14 residues. V lost 1 base to trimming and J lost 0 bases, with 5 bases between them. Germline lookup yields CDR1 MDHEN and CDR2 SYDVKM. As DNA, the CDR3 is TGTGCCAGCAGTTTATTAGCGAGCACAGATACGCAGTATTTT. Translated, it gives CASSLLASTDTQYF.

With regard to this clonotype: Since a much larger clone is just one base distant, this may be a read error. Because it lacks the conserved phenylalanine or tryptophan at the end, this CDR3 is likely a read error. The gene calls are TRBV6-2 or TRBV6-3 and TRBJ1-5, with a weak D call TRBD1 (5 bases). Trimming removed 7 bases at V and 0 bases at J, with 10 bases between. CDR1 and CDR2 (germline): MNHEY, SVGEGT. The CDR3 runs 14 residues. The CDR3 here is CASTDSYSNQPQHI. The CDR3 bases are TGTGCCAGCACCGACAGCTATAGCAATCAGCCCCAGCATATT.

This clonotype showed up just a few times. This sequence joins TRBV7-2 and TRBJ2-4; D is ambiguous. V lost 0 bases and J 3 bases, leaving 9 bases between the germline ends. Per germline, CDR1 SGHTA and CDR2 FQGNSA. The CDR3 sequence is 15 residues long. Here the CDR3 reads CASSLAAYGKNIQYF. As DNA, the CDR3 is TGTGCCAGCAGCTTAGCCGCCTATGGCAAAAACATTCAGTACTTC.

There are a few counts of this clonotype. The rearrangement uses TRBV27 and TRBJ2-7, with a tentative D call TRBD2 (6 bases). The length of the CDR3 is 15 residues. Deletions cut 3 bases from V and 3 bases from J, with 15 bases between. Germline CDR1 MNHEY, CDR2 SMNVEV (reference sequence). The CDR3 coding sequence is TGTGCCAGCAGTTTCGGGGGTTCGGGGTTCTACGAGCAGTACTTC. Translation gives CASSFGGSGFYEQYF.

Worth noting for this clonotype: This could be a read error, since a much larger clone is one nucleotide away. V and J are TRBV6-5 and TRBJ2-7, with D perhaps matching TRBD2 (6 bases). The germline CDR1 and CDR2 sequences are MNHEY and SVGAGI. The CDR3 is 13 amino acids. Trimming left V 11 bases short and J 2 bases short, with 16 bases between. The CDR3 sequence: CACGVGQTYEQYF. The CDR3 region has the DNA TGTGCCTGCGGGGTCGGGCAGACCTACGAGCAGTACTTC.

This clonotype was counted between two and nine times. This rearrangement joins TRBV7-9 to TRBJ2-5; 7 bases match TRBD1. Germline trimming cut 5 bases from V and 0 bases from J; bases unmatched to any gene: 6. Germline CDR1 reads SEHNR; CDR2 reads FQNEAQ (reference sequence). The CDR3 has 15 residues. The CDR3 region has the DNA TGTGCCAGCAGCAACACGGACAGGAACCAAGAGACCCAGTACTTC. It encodes CASSNTDRNQETQYF.

With respect to this clonotype: Relative to the germline gene, one junction end is altered; a read error may explain this. V is TRBV11-2 and J is TRBJ2-6; D possibly uses TRBD1 or TRBD2 (5 bases each). The CDR3 has 15 residues. Germline V gene sequence: CDR1 SGHAT, CDR2 FQNNGV. CDR3 region: CASSILDSGAYVLTF. The CDR3 nucleotides read TGTGCCAGCAGCATATTGGACTCTGGGGCCTACGTCCTGACTTTC.